A single sample gave rise to the 17 T cell receptor beta chains below, sequenced in a study of shared clonotypes between healthy human individuals. TCRdb's copy holds only in-frame clones and misses some; the assay was immunoSEQ multiplex PCR. The sample has 2 million to 2.5 million clones, approximately 93% seen once. Specimen: naive CD4+ T cells from PBMCs. Documented subset: CD45RA+ positively selected. The receptor set was obtained from a man younger than 35 in good health. Some clones in this sample may be carry-over from other donors' samples.

This clone occurred once. The chain combines TRBV28 with TRBJ2-7; weak D call: TRBD2 (6 bases). The CDR3 loop spans 14 amino acids. Germline V CDR1 and CDR2: MDHEN, SYDVKM. V was pared by 9 bases and J by 6 bases, with 21 bases between. This CDR3 is CASMRRALVSEQYF. In DNA, the CDR3 is TGTGCCAGTATGAGGAGGGCGCTGGTGAGCGAGCAGTACTTC.

The chain carries TRBV21-1 and TRBJ1-5; the DNA was not compared with TRBD1, the D call given in the table. TRBV21-1 is termed a pseudogene. The CDR3 extends over 17 amino acids. The CDR3 DNA reads as TGTGCCAGCAGCAAAGTCCATGCGACAGGGATCAATCAGCCCCAGCATTTT. Amino acid sequence: CASSKVHATGINQPQHF.

This clone was seen only once. The rearrangement joins TRBV28 to TRBJ2-2; D is unclear. V gave up 2 bases and J gave up 3 bases, with 7 bases separating them. This CDR3 is 14 amino acids long. Germline CDR1 is MDHEN and CDR2 is SYDVKM. CDR3 coding DNA: TGTGCCAGCAGTTTAAGTAGTGACACCGGGGAGCTGTTTTTT. It translates to CASSLSSDTGELFF.

This clone was recorded once. The junction and the germline gene differ at one end; a read error may be behind it. The chain links TRBV10-3 to TRBJ2-7; 10 nucleotides agree with TRBD1. The CDR3 totals 16 residues. In germline, CDR1 is ENHRY, CDR2 SYGVKD. The CDR3 sequence: CASSRTGGGGSYEQYF. The CDR3, as DNA: TGTGCCAGCAGTAGGACAGGGGGGGGCGGAAGCTACGAGCAGTACTTC.

The chain links TRBV19 to TRBJ2-3; 7 nucleotides line up with TRBD2. The CDR3 has 17 amino acids. The ends lost 4 bases at V and 3 bases at J; junction bases unmatched: 13. CDR1 LNHDA and CDR2 SQIVND come from the germline V gene (reference sequence). The CDR3, as DNA: TGTGCCAGTAGTACCCGACTAGCCTTGAGGGTTACAGATACGCAGTATTTT. Translating it yields CASSTRLALRVTDTQYF.

The chain carries TRBV7-6 and TRBJ2-7, with 9 nucleotides matching TRBD1. The ends lost 1 base at V and 3 bases at J; junction bases unmatched: 10. This CDR3 region has 17 residues. CDR1 and CDR2 (germline): SGHVS, FNYEAQ. The CDR3 reads CASSLGIGGQGRYEQYF. CDR3 coding DNA: TGTGCCAGCAGCTTAGGCATAGGGGGACAGGGTCGCTACGAGCAGTACTTC. The whole variable domain, remainder taken from reference TRBV7-6 and TRBJ2-7, is GAGVSQSPRYKVTKRGQDVALRCDPISGHVSLYWYRQALGQGPEFLTYFNYEAQQDKSGLPNDRFSAERPEGSISTLTIQRTEQRDSAMYRCASSLGIGGQGRYEQYFGPGTRLTVT.

The V call is TRBV6-5, the J call TRBJ2-2; 7 positions match TRBD1. Germline CDR1 and CDR2: MNHEY and SVGAGI. This CDR3 spans 15 amino acids. Trimming at V came to 6 bases and at J to 4 bases, leaving 8 bases not matched to a gene. This CDR3 reads CASRPGQRTTGELFF. The CDR3 DNA reads TGTGCCAGCAGGCCGGGACAGCGAACCACCGGGGAGCTGTTTTTT.

This chain connects TRBV7-2 to TRBJ2-1, with no clear D. V lost 2 bases and J 8 bases, leaving 7 bases between the germline ends. Germline values: CDR1 SGHTA, CDR2 FQGNSA. The CDR3 is 12 amino acids. CDR3 sequence reads: CASSLIRDEQFF. The CDR3 DNA sequence: TGTGCCAGCAGCTTAATTCGCGATGAGCAGTTCTTC. Looking up the rest from reference TRBV7-2 and TRBJ2-1 gives the full variable domain: GAGVSQSPSNKVTEKGKDVELRCDPISGHTALYWYRQSLGQGLEFLIYFQGNSAPDKSGLPSDRFSAERTGGSVSTLTIQRTQQEDSAVYLCASSLIRDEQFFGPGTRLTVL.

The chain joins TRBV5-1 to TRBJ2-3; weak D call: TRBD2 (5 bases). V lost 4 bases, J lost 3 bases, and 12 bases lay in between. CDR1 is SGHRS and CDR2 is YFSETQ in the germline V gene. There are 14 residues in the CDR3. The CDR3: CASSATTTTDTQYF. DNA for the CDR3: TGCGCCAGCAGCGCTACGACTACAACAGATACGCAGTATTTT.

This sequence joins TRBV6-1 and TRBJ2-7; D remains unclear. Per the germline V gene, CDR1 is MNHNS and CDR2 is SASEGT. The CDR3 totals 15 residues. Deletions cut 2 bases from V and 0 bases from J, with 11 bases between. DNA of the CDR3: TGTGCCAGCAGTGAAAGCCCCCAAAGCTCCTACGAGCAGTACTTC. It translates to CASSESPQSSYEQYF.

This chain uses TRBV6-5 with TRBJ1-1; D not resolved. This CDR3 contains 14 residues. V lost 2 bases to trimming and J lost 1 base, with 8 bases between them. In germline, CDR1 is MNHEY, CDR2 SVGAGI. The CDR3 sequence: CASSYEEKNTEAFF. CDR3 in DNA: TGTGCCAGCAGTTACGAGGAAAAGAACACTGAAGCTTTCTTT.

The chain uses TRBV5-1 and TRBJ1-2, with TRBD1 as a possible D gene (5 bases). Germline V gene lookup returns CDR1 SGHRS and CDR2 YFSETQ. The CDR3 covers 14 residues. Trimming took off 3 bases at V and 0 bases at J, with 9 bases between the two ends. CDR3 sequence: CASSSGTSNYGYTF. In nucleotides, the CDR3 is TGCGCCAGCAGCTCAGGGACCTCTAACTATGGCTACACCTTC.

The chain is built from TRBV10-3 and TRBJ2-2; 10 bases align to TRBD2. The CDR3 contains 17 residues. The trim removed 11 bases at V and 4 bases at J, leaving 16 bases unmatched. Per the germline V gene, CDR1 is ENHRY and CDR2 is SYGVKD. The CDR3: CAVGTGLAGAGTGELFF. The CDR3 DNA sequence: TGTGCCGTAGGGACGGGGCTAGCGGGAGCGGGCACCGGGGAGCTGTTTTTT.

This sequence joins TRBV10-3 and TRBJ2-6; TRBD2 aligns across 12 bases. Trimming at V came to 2 bases and at J to 13 bases, leaving 6 bases not matched to a gene. Germline CDR1 is ENHRY and CDR2 is SYGVKD. The CDR3 extends over 15 amino acids. The CDR3 DNA is TGTGCCATCAGTGAGCTAGCGGGAGGGCCACAAGTCCTGACTTTC. Amino acid sequence: CAISELAGGPQVLTF.

Concerning this clone: Relative to the germline gene, one junction end is altered; a read error may explain this. The chain has TRBV11-2 and TRBJ2-5; the D gene is possibly TRBD2 (5 bases). CDR1 SGHAT and CDR2 FQNNGV come from the germline V gene. This CDR3 contains 14 residues. CDR3 loop: CAGSPTMGAETQYF. CDR3 nucleotides: TGTGCCGGCAGCCCTACAATGGGAGCAGAGACCCAGTACTTC.

Of note for this clone: Other DNA sequences of this sample code for an identical CDR3. The chain joins TRBV5-1 to TRBJ1-4; TRBD1 agrees at 8 bases. V shed 2 bases, J shed 8 bases, and the junction held 5 bases outside the gene matches. This CDR3 is built from 14 residues. Germline assignment: CDR1 SGHRS and CDR2 YFSETQ. This CDR3 reads CASSLDRGGEKLFF. In DNA, the CDR3 is TGCGCCAGCAGCTTAGACAGGGGAGGCGAAAAACTGTTTTTT.

The CDR3 reads CASSSDRGENQPQHF. CDR3 DNA: TGTGCCAGCAGTTCCGACAGGGGGGAAAATCAGCCCCAGCATTTT. The V call is TRBV6-5, the J call TRBJ1-5, with 9 bases that match TRBD1. The CDR3 spans 15 residues. Germline V lookup: CDR1 MNHEY, CDR2 SVGAGI. The J segment lost 4 bases and the V segment lost 4 bases, leaving 5 bases of the junction unmatched.